This TCR beta chain came from a study of Graves' ophthalmopathy and Graves' hyperthyroidism. Ophthalmopathy in the donors was of moderate-to-severe activity, with CAS ≥3, NOSPECS ≥4 and duration under 3 months. The diagnostic workup employed clinical symptoms, serum thyroxine, TRAb, thyroid ultrasound and orbital computed tomography. PBMCs had their origin in fresh peripheral blood (around 10 ml). RNA transcripts were the source from which TCR beta CDR3 regions were amplified. HTBI primers were used in a first-round RT-PCR, which preceded a second-round multiplex PCR. TCRdb re-analysed the multiplex PCR reads in MiXCR, keeping a single row per CDR3 protein. The table shows roughly 700,000 distinct CDR3 sequences, with around 40% occurring only once. Findings and caveats of the study: A model of 13 signatures distinguished ophthalmopathy from stable hyperthyroidism at around 90% sensitivity and about 80% specificity.

As concerns this clonotype: As yet, its antigen is unknown.

This CDR3 spans 15 amino acids. Trimming left V 5 bases short and J 5 bases short, with 18 bases between. CDR1 is SGHTA and CDR2 is FQGNSA in the germline V gene. Sequencing was done on a sample of peripheral blood. The rearrangement uses TRBV7-2 and TRBJ2-5; D may match TRBD1 or TRBD2 (6 bases each). The sequence was obtained from an adult man with Graves' ophthalmopathy. The CDR3 DNA reads as TGTGCCAGCAGCCGACCGAAGGGGGGTATTGAGACCCAGTACTTC. The encoded protein is CASSRPKGGIETQYF. The whole variable domain, filled in from reference TRBV7-2 and TRBJ2-5, reads GAGVSQSPSNKVTEKGKDVELRCDPISGHTALYWYRQSLGQGLEFLIYFQGNSAPDKSGLPSDRFSAERTGGSVSTLTIQRTQQEDSAVYLCASSRPKGGIETQYFGPGTRLLVL.